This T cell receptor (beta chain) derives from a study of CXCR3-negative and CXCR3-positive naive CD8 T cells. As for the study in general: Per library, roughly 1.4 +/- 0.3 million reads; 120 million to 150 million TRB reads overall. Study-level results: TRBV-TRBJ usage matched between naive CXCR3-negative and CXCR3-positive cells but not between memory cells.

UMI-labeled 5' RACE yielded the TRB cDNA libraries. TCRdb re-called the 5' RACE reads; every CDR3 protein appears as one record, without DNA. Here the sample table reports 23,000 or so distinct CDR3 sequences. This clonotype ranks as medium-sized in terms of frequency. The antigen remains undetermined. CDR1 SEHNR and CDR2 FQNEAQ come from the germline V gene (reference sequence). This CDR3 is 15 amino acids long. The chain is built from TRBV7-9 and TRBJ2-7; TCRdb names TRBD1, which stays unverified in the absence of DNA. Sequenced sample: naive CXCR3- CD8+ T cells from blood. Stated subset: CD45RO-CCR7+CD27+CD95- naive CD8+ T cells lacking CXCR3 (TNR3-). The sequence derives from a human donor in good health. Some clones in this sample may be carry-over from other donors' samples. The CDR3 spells CASSLGTGIGYEQYF.